This TCR beta chain was recovered during a study of regulatory T cells in long-lasting Graves disease. In the study overall: It was over 5 years of antithyroid drugs, with positive TSH receptor antibodies, that meant persistent Graves' disease.

V lost 4 bases and J lost 1, with 20 bases in between. The CDR3 length is 18 residues. CDR1 is SNHLY and CDR2 is FYNNEI in the germline V gene. Arm-PCR of CDR3 regions and iRepertoire HTBI primers were the basis on which TCR beta libraries were built. TCRdb re-analysed the multiplex PCR reads in MiXCR, keeping a single row per CDR3 protein. This table has roughly 450,000 distinct CDR3 sequences, around 20% appearing once. Time point: persistent/refractory GD, antithyroid drugs over 5 years with positive TRAb. Construction of the TCR library relied on RNA isolated from PBMCs. Collection of peripheral blood (roughly 9 milliliters) was done using EDTA tubes.

The chain recombines TRBV2 with TRBJ1-3; D call uncertain. The material was peripheral blood mononuclear cells (PBMCs), obtained when the disease was refractory, from a patient treated with antithyroid drugs. The sequence was collected from a female donor with Graves disease. The CDR3 loop is CASSGSAPLGGSGNTIYF. CDR3 bases: TGTGCCAGCAGTGGGTCCGCTCCTCTTGGCGGTTCTGGAAACACCATATATTTT.